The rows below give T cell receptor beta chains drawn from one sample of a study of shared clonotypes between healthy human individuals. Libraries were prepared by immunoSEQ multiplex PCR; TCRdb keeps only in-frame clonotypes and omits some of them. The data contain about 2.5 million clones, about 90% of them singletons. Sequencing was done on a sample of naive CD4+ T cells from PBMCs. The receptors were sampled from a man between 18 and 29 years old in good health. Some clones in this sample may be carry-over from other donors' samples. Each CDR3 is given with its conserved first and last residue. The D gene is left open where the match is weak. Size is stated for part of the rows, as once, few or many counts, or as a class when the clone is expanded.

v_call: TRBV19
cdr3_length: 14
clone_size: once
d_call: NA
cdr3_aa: CASSIMGGPETQYF

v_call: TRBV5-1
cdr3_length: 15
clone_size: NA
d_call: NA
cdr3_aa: CASSLEWEGVREQYF

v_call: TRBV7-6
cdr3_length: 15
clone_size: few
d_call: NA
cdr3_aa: CASSPEGGRMTEAFF

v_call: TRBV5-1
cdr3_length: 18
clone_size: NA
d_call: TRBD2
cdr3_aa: CASSLFTSGSLPNNEQFF

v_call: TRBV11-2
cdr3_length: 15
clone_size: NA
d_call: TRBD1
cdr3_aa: CASSLGSVRGQPQHF

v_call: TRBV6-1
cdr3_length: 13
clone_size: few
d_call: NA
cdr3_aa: CAAVTRSNQPQHF

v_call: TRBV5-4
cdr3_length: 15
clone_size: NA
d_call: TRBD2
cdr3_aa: CASSSPRDGGYEQYF

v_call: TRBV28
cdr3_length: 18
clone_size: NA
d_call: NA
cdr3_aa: CASSLRAPLTGRNQPQHF

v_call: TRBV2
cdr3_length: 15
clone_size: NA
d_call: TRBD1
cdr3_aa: CASSSGTGGLGELFF

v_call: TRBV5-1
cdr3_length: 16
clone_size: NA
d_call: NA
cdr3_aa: CASSPVSGVFTDTQYF

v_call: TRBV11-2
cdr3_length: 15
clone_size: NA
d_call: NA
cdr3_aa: CASSPPRGSKNIQYF

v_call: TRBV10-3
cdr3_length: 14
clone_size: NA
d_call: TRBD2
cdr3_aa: CAISDDSRGDEQFF

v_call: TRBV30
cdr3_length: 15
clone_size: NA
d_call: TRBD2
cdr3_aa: CAWRYSGSRTGELFF

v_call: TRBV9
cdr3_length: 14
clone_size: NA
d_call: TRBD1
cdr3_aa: CASSVATGDNGYTF

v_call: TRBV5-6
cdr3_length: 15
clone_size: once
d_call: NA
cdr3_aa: CASSPGRGTTDTQYF

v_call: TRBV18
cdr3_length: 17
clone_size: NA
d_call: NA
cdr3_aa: CASSPIDSWSSGNTIYF

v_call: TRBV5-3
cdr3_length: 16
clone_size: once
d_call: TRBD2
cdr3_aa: CANPPSPSGRYNEQFF

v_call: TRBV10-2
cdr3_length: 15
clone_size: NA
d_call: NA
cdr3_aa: CASSAQQVYQETQYF

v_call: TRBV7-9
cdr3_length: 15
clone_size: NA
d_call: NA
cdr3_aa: CASSQGRGYTDTQYF

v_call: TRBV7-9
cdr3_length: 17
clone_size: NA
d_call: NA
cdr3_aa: CASSLAVGTPSGNTIYF

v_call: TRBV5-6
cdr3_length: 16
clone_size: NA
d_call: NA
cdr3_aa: CASSLRSGWGTGELFF

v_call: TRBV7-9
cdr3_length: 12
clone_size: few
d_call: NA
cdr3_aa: CASRRGDYGYTF

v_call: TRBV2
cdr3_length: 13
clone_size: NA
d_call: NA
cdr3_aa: CASRQSDRDEQFF

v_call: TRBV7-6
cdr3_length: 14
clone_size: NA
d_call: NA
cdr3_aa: CASSLWSSSETQYF

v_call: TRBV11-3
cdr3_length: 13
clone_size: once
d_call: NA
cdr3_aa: CASSFGAFYEQYF

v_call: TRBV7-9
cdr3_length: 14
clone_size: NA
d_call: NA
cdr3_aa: CASSRKGVTDTQYF

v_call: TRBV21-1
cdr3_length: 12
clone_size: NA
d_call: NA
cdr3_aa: CASSKKSPLAFF

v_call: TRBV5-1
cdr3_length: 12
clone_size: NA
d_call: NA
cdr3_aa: CASTSNRRQQYF

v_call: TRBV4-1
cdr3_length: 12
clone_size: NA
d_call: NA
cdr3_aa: CASSHRADTQYF

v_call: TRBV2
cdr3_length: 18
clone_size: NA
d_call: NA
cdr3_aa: CASSHDSPNNYSPYEQYF

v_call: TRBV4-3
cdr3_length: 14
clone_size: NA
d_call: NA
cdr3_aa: CASSQDQAYNEQFF

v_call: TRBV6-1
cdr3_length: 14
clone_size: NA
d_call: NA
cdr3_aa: CASAGGSYNSPLHF

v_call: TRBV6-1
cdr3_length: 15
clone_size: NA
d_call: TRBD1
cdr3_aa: CASRQGTVKADTQYF

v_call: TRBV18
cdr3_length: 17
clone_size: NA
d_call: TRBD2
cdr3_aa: CASSHFGGSSNTGELFF

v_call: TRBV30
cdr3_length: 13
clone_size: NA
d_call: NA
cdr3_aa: CAWSVRVPQKQYF

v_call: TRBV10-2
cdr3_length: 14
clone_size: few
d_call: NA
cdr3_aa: CASSEKGWDQPQHF

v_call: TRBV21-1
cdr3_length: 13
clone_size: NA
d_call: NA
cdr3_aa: CASSKGRAGEQYF

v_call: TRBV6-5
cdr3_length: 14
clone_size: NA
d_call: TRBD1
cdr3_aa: CASSSGTGGEKLFF

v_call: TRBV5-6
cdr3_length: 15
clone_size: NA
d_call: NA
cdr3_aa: CASSLVAASYNEQFF

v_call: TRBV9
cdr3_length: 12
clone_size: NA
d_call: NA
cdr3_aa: CASSQDNEKLFF

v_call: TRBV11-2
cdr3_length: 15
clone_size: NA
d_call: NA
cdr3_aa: CASSLVAGSWETQYF

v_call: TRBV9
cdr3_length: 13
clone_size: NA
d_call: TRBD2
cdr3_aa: CASSVGGGSEQYF

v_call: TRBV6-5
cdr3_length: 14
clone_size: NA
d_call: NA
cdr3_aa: CASSLRDISYEQYF

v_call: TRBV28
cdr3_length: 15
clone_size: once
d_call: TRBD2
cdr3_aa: CATGTSGSSYNEQFF

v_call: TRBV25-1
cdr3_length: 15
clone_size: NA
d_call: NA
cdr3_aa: CASSESEGEVNIQYF

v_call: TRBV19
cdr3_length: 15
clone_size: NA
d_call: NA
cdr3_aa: CATQPPGRGYNEQFF